Presented here are 18 T cell receptor beta chains from one specimen sequenced in a study of cytomegalovirus exposure and HLA in healthy donors. PCR amplification relied on 60 Vbeta primers (plus 13 Jbeta primers). Some clones are missing from TCRdb's copy, which holds only in-frame ones; the method was immunoSEQ multiplex PCR. The sample contains 95,000 to 150,000 clones, 80% to 90% of which appear only once. Sequencing input: PBMCs. All receptors come from a woman in her thirties or forties in good health and CMV-seropositive.

This clone was recorded a few times. The V call is TRBV25-1, the J call TRBJ1-5; the match to TRBD1 covers 8 bases. In germline, CDR1 is MGHDK, CDR2 SYGVNS. V lost 4 bases and J lost 3; bases outside the gene matches: 5. The CDR3 is made up of 15 amino acids. The CDR3 coding sequence is TGTGCCAGCAGTGCGGACAGGGAAATCAATCAGCCCCAGCATTTT. Residues: CASSADREINQPQHF.

The rearrangement joins TRBV30 to TRBJ2-2, with 9 bases that match TRBD1. CDR1 and CDR2 from the germline V gene are GTSNPN and SVGIG (reference sequence). Losses at the gene ends were 3 bases for V and 11 bases for J; bases not matched to a gene: 10. This CDR3 has 14 residues. The CDR3 spells CAWRGTGSFLELFF. DNA of the CDR3: TGTGCCTGGAGGGGGACAGGGTCCTTTTTAGAGCTGTTTTTT.

The chain combines TRBV7-9 with TRBJ2-5; the D is unclear. V was cut by 5 bases and J by 1 base, with 11 bases left in between. This CDR3 contains 14 residues. Germline V CDR1 and CDR2: SEHNR, FQNEAQ (reference sequence). The CDR3 DNA reads TGTGCCAGCAGCCCTGGAGTCCTCCAAGAGACCCAGTACTTC. It encodes CASSPGVLQETQYF.

Here the CDR3 reads CASSLTTGGLETEAFF. The CDR3 DNA follows: TGTGCCAGCAGCTTGACGACAGGGGGCTTGGAGACTGAAGCTTTCTTT. The J gene is TRBJ1-1, the V gene TRBV7-9, with 10 bases matching TRBD1. Germline CDR1 reads SEHNR; CDR2 reads FQNEAQ (reference sequence). The CDR3 consists of 16 residues. The ends lost 3 bases at V and 5 bases at J; junction bases unmatched: 9.

Note on this clone: At one end the junction does not follow the germline gene, possibly because of a read error. V is TRBV7-7 and J is TRBJ1-1; 7 nucleotides agree with TRBD1. Germline V gene data show CDR1 as SSHAT and CDR2 as FNYEAQ (reference sequence). The CDR3 contains 13 residues. The CDR3 DNA sequence: TGTGCTAGCAGCCGGGACAGGAACACTGAAGCTTTCTTT. It is translated as CASSRDRNTEAFF.

This clone was recorded a few times. The junction departs from the called germline gene at one end, perhaps through a read error. This rearrangement joins TRBV2 to TRBJ2-5, with a weak D call TRBD2 (6 bases). The DNA end lines up better with TRBJ2-7; the J call may be wrong. Germline loops: CDR1 SNHLY, CDR2 FYNNEI. The length of the CDR3 is 15 residues. CDR3 in amino acids: CASSEGAGRTYEQYF. CDR3 nucleotides: TGTGCCAGCAGCGAAGGGGCAGGGAGGACCTACGAGCAGTACTTC.

The chain recombines TRBV10-3 with TRBJ2-7, with TRBD1 as a possible D gene (6 bases). Germline values: CDR1 ENHRY, CDR2 SYGVKD. This CDR3 contains 20 residues. The ends were cut back, 6 bases at V and 2 bases at J, with 32 bases in the middle. CDR3 sequence reads: CAIRPGHISRTDPRAYEQYF. The DNA of the CDR3 is TGTGCCATCAGGCCGGGGCACATTAGTAGGACAGATCCTAGGGCCTACGAGCAGTACTTC.

The chain combines TRBV6-1 with TRBJ1-2; D gene ambiguous. V was shortened by 3 bases and J by 7 bases, with 21 bases between the two germline ends. The CDR3 spans 16 residues. From germline, CDR1 is MNHNS and CDR2 SASEGT. The CDR3 loop is CASSEVEQLRMLGYTF. CDR3 DNA: TGTGCCAGCAGTGAGGTAGAACAGCTACGTATGCTTGGCTACACCTTC.

This clone was detected a few times. The rearrangement uses TRBV7-2 and TRBJ2-5; D is unresolved. The CDR3 consists of 13 residues. Trimming took off 5 bases at V and 5 bases at J, with 12 bases between the two ends. CDR1 is SGHTA, CDR2 FQGNSA, per germline. CDR3 amino acids: CASSRPSRETQYF. CDR3 DNA: TGTGCCAGCAGCCGCCCAAGTCGGGAGACCCAGTACTTC. Full variable domain (missing parts from reference TRBV7-2 and TRBJ2-5): GAGVSQSPSNKVTEKGKDVELRCDPISGHTALYWYRQSLGQGLEFLIYFQGNSAPDKSGLPSDRFSAERTGGSVSTLTIQRTQQEDSAVYLCASSRPSRETQYFGPGTRLLVL.

The gene calls are TRBV4-2 and TRBJ2-7; a possible D gene is TRBD2 (5 bases). Germline CDR1 LGHNA, CDR2 YNFKEQ. The CDR3 is 16 amino acids. Trimming left V 1 base short and J 5 bases short, with 18 bases between. The CDR3 DNA reads as TGTGCCAGCAGCCAAGTTGGGTCGAGCGGTCTAAACGAGCAGTACTTC. Protein product: CASSQVGSSGLNEQYF.

This chain joins TRBV11-3 and TRBJ2-2, with 14 nucleotides matching TRBD2. The CDR3 sequence is 16 residues long. CDR1 is SGHNT and CDR2 is YENEEA in the germline V gene. V lost 4 bases to trimming and J lost 3 bases; unmatched junction nucleotides: 1. The CDR3 DNA sequence: TGTGCCAGCAGCTGGGGACTAGCGGGAGACACCGGGGAGCTGTTTTTT. It is translated as CASSWGLAGDTGELFF.

The chain joins TRBV6-1 to TRBJ1-3; TRBD1 matches at 9 bases. CDR3 length equals 15 residues. CDR1 and CDR2 (germline): MNHNS, SASEGT. J was trimmed by 0 bases and V by 6 bases; bases with no gene match: 3. CDR3 loop: CASRGDRASGNTIYF. The CDR3 coding sequence is TGTGCCAGCAGGGGGGACAGGGCCTCTGGAAACACCATATATTTT.

The chain joins TRBV18 to TRBJ2-7; D might be TRBD2 (6 bases). The CDR3 is made up of 15 amino acids. The ends were cut back, 3 bases at V and 0 bases at J, with 12 bases in the middle. Per germline, CDR1 KGHSH and CDR2 LQKENI. CDR3 residues: CASSPPSASSYEQYF. The DNA of the CDR3 is TGTGCCAGCTCACCCCCTAGCGCCTCCTCCTACGAGCAGTACTTC.

The rearrangement uses TRBV7-8 and TRBJ2-7; the match to TRBD2 covers 11 bases. The CDR3 loop spans 16 amino acids. Germline CDR1 SGHVS, CDR2 FQNEAQ. Unmatched junction bases numbered 6, after V lost 2 bases and J lost 3 bases. The CDR3 region has the DNA TGTGCCAGCAGCTTAACCCGACTAGCGGGGCGCTACGAGCAGTACTTC. As protein: CASSLTRLAGRYEQYF.

CDR3 in amino acids: CASGLGSVKTEAFF. As DNA, the CDR3 is TGTGCTAGTGGTTTGGGTTCGGTAAAGACTGAAGCTTTCTTT. The chain couples TRBV12-5 to TRBJ1-1; D gene ambiguous. The V end lost 1 base, the J end lost 5 bases, and 11 bases lay between the germline ends. CDR1 is LGHNT, CDR2 FRNRAP, per germline. The CDR3 is made up of 14 amino acids.

The V gene is TRBV5-1, the J gene TRBJ1-3; D may be TRBD1 (6 bases). Trimming pared 3 bases from V and 4 bases from J, leaving 14 bases between. There are 15 residues in the CDR3. The V gene's germline CDR1 is SGHRS and CDR2 YFSETQ. The CDR3, as DNA: TGCGCCAGCAGCTGGGACGGGACAAAAGGAAACACCATATATTTT. Translation: CASSWDGTKGNTIYF. The full variable domain, its missing parts supplied by reference TRBV5-1 and TRBJ1-3, is KAGVTQTPRYLIKTRGQQVTLSCSPISGHRSVSWYQQTPGQGLQFLFEYFSETQRNKGNFPGRFSGRQFSNSRSEMNVSTLELGDSALYLCASSWDGTKGNTIYFGEGSWLTVV.

This chain joins TRBV7-2 and TRBJ2-7, with TRBD2 as a possible D gene (6 bases). V lost 4 bases, J lost 3 bases, and 10 bases lay in between. The CDR3 consists of 13 residues. Germline values: CDR1 SGHTA, CDR2 FQGNSA. The CDR3, as DNA: TGTGCCAGCAGCTCGACTAGATTCTACGAGCAGTACTTC. Residues: CASSSTRFYEQYF.

V usage is TRBV4-2 and J usage is TRBJ2-1; 7 positions agree with TRBD2. The CDR3 runs to 15 residues. The junction had 10 bases not matched to a gene; V was cut back by 4 bases and J by 7 bases. CDR1 LGHNA and CDR2 YNFKEQ come from the germline V gene. The CDR3 DNA reads TGTGCCAGCAGCCCCCTAGCGGACGCACTAAATGAGCAGTTCTTC. Its protein product is CASSPLADALNEQFF.